What follows is one TCR beta chain and its context. No antigen is known for it. Germline assignment: CDR1 MDHEN and CDR2 SYDVKM. Losses at the gene ends were 6 bases for V and 0 bases for J; bases not matched to a gene: 5. CDR3 size: 15 residues. Using immunoSEQ multiplex PCR, the repertoire was profiled, and TCRdb retains in-frame clones only, with some absent. The table shows tens of thousands of clones, with just over 90% occurring only once. The data belong to a study of T cells in tuberculosis. Study details: Sequenced TCRs come from CD1B-GMM tetramer-binding T cells. This South African cohort compared adolescents with or without latent tuberculosis against adults with active tuberculosis.

Study findings and constraints: Selection depended on which cryopreserved specimens were available. Active tuberculosis patients had shorter CDR3-alpha; the beta difference was nonsignificant.

Material: PBMCs. This sequence originates from a donor aged 10 to 29 with latent tuberculosis or without tuberculosis infection. The chain is built from TRBV28 and TRBJ2-1, with 7 nucleotides matching TRBD1. CDR3 DNA sequence: TGTGCCAGCAGCCTGGACAGGAGCTCCTACAATGAGCAGTTCTTC. This encodes CASSLDRSSYNEQFF.